Shown below are 14 T cell receptor beta chains from a single sample sequenced in a study of blood T cell repertoires in COVID-19. The assay was immunoSEQ multiplex PCR, and TCRdb's table has in-frame clones only and misses some. The data show about 200,000 clones, 70% to 85% seen once. The sample comprised peripheral blood. The receptors originated from a human donor with acute or convalescent COVID-19. The donor label of this sample is uncertain.

V gene TRBV9 combines with J gene TRBJ1-1, with TRBD1 matching 8 bases. The germline V gene has CDR1 SGDLS and CDR2 YYNGEE. CDR3 length: 15 amino acids. The V and J ends lost 4 bases and 5 bases, in that order; junction bases with no gene match: 10. The CDR3 reads CASSPLGQGGTEAFF. CDR3 nucleotides: TGTGCCAGCAGCCCCTTAGGACAGGGAGGAACTGAAGCTTTCTTT.

The count of this clone is one. This sequence joins TRBV27 and TRBJ2-1; D is possibly TRBD2 (6 bases). Deletions cut 0 bases from V and 15 bases from J, with 15 bases between. The CDR3 has 13 amino acids. CDR1 MNHEY and CDR2 SMNVEV come from the germline V gene (reference sequence). CDR3 nucleotides: TGTGCCAGCAGTTTATCCTTGGGACTCCTTGTGTTCTTC. It yields the protein CASSLSLGLLVFF.

The sample holds a few counts of this clone. The genes are TRBV7-8 and TRBJ2-1; 11 nucleotides line up with TRBD2. Germline trimming cut 1 base from V and 6 bases from J; bases unmatched to any gene: 17. CDR1 and CDR2 from the germline V gene are SGHVS and FQNEAQ. This CDR3 is built from 20 residues. In DNA, the CDR3 is TGTGCCAGCAGCTTAGTACGATTCCGGCTAGCGGGAGGTAAATCCAATGAGCAGTTCTTC. Translation: CASSLVRFRLAGGKSNEQFF.

The chain employs TRBV7-9 and TRBJ1-1; 12 bases are a match to TRBD1. V was clipped by 4 bases and J by 0 bases; unmatched bases: 9. Germline-derived CDR1 and CDR2 are SEHNR and FQNEAQ (reference sequence). This CDR3 has 18 amino acids. Written as DNA, the CDR3 is TGTGCCAGCAGCTCTGGGACAGGGGGCTTTGGGATGAACACTGAAGCTTTCTTT. It translates to CASSSGTGGFGMNTEAFF. The full variable domain, its missing parts supplied by reference TRBV7-9 and TRBJ1-1, is DTGVSQNPRHKITKRGQNVTFRCDPISEHNRLYWYRQTLGQGPEFLTYFQNEAQLEKSRLLSDRFSAERPKGSFSTLEIQRTEQGDSAMYLCASSSGTGGFGMNTEAFFGQGTRLTVV.

The chain couples TRBV27 to TRBJ2-7; D unclear. The CDR3 spans 13 residues. Trimming took 3 bases from V and 2 from J, leaving 8 bases between them. CDR1 is MNHEY and CDR2 is SMNVEV in the germline V gene (reference sequence). The CDR3 region is CASSLGRPYEQYF. DNA for the CDR3: TGTGCCAGCAGTTTGGGCAGGCCCTACGAGCAGTACTTC.

The gene calls are TRBV10-3 and TRBJ1-1, with 9 bases that match TRBD1. The ends lost 6 bases at V and 0 bases at J; junction bases unmatched: 2. Germline values: CDR1 ENHRY, CDR2 SYGVKD. There are 14 residues in the CDR3. CDR3 loop: CAIRTGGLNTEAFF. CDR3 DNA: TGTGCCATCAGGACAGGGGGACTGAACACTGAAGCTTTCTTT.

The CDR3 is CASSYEGGQSYEQYF. The DNA for the CDR3 is TGTGCCAGCAGTTACGAGGGAGGGCAGTCCTACGAGCAGTACTTC. The chain employs TRBV6-5 and TRBJ2-7, with 7 bases identical to TRBD2. Germline V CDR1 and CDR2: MNHEY, SVGAGI. The ends lost 2 bases at V and 1 base at J; junction bases unmatched: 5. The CDR3 is 15 residues long.

The rearrangement joins TRBV29-1 to TRBJ2-3; weak D call: TRBD2 (5 bases). The CDR3 consists of 12 residues. Germline V gene lookup returns CDR1 SQVTM and CDR2 ANQGSEA. With 6 bases removed from V and 5 bases from J, the gap between germline ends came to 12 bases. The CDR3 sequence: CSVSSSLDTQYF. The DNA for the CDR3 is TGCAGCGTCTCTAGCTCGCTAGATACGCAGTATTTT.

The V gene is TRBV6-2 or TRBV6-3, the J gene TRBJ1-2, with a tentative D call TRBD1 (5 bases). V lost 2 bases and J lost 4, with 11 bases in between. The germline V gene has CDR1 MNHEY and CDR2 SVGEGT. CDR3 size: 14 residues. The CDR3 sequence is CASSYRDWSYGYTF. CDR3 in DNA: TGTGCCAGCAGTTACCGGGACTGGAGCTATGGCTACACCTTC.

This sequence joins TRBV6-5 and TRBJ2-7; the match to TRBD1 covers 7 bases. The CDR3 has 14 residues. Germline V gives CDR1 MNHEY, CDR2 SVGAGI. Germline trimming cut 6 bases from V and 2 bases from J; bases unmatched to any gene: 7. DNA of the CDR3: TGTGCCAGCAGGCCGGGACAGCCTACCTACGAGCAGTACTTC. It encodes CASRPGQPTYEQYF.

Only one count was recorded for this clone. The chain joins TRBV19 to TRBJ2-5; D perhaps matches TRBD2 (7 bases). The germline CDR1 and CDR2 sequences are LNHDA and SQIVND (reference sequence). This CDR3 comprises 13 residues. V was shortened by 5 bases and J by 4 bases, with 11 bases between the two germline ends. The CDR3 bases are TGTGCCAGTAGTGGGAGGGGGGGAGAGACCCAGTACTTC. It encodes CASSGRGGETQYF.

The gene calls are TRBV28 and TRBJ1-2, with TRBD1 matching over 7 bases. Germline V gene data show CDR1 as MDHEN and CDR2 as SYDVKM. J was trimmed by 0 bases and V by 6 bases; bases with no gene match: 7. There are 15 residues in the CDR3. CDR3 region: CASRGQGGSNYGYTF. Written as DNA, the CDR3 is TGTGCCAGCAGAGGGCAGGGGGGCTCTAACTATGGCTACACCTTC.

This clone has more than one count but fewer than ten. The genes are TRBV5-1 and TRBJ2-5; TRBD2 agrees at 12 bases. The V and J ends lost 4 bases and 7 bases, in that order; junction bases with no gene match: 5. Per germline, CDR1 SGHRS and CDR2 YFSETQ. The CDR3 is 14 amino acids. The CDR3 sequence: CASSVTSGRRTQYF. As DNA, the CDR3 is TGCGCCAGCAGCGTCACTAGCGGGAGGAGGACCCAGTACTTC.

In its sample, this clone was seen many times. This sequence joins TRBV5-4 and TRBJ2-7; 10 bases fit TRBD2. The germline V gene encodes CDR1 SGHNT and CDR2 YYREEE (reference sequence). The ends lost 4 bases at V and 1 base at J; junction bases unmatched: 2. The CDR3 loop spans 14 amino acids. In DNA form, the CDR3 reads TGTGCCAGCAGCCCAGCGGGAGGGTCCTACGAGCAGTACTTC. This gives the protein CASSPAGGSYEQYF.